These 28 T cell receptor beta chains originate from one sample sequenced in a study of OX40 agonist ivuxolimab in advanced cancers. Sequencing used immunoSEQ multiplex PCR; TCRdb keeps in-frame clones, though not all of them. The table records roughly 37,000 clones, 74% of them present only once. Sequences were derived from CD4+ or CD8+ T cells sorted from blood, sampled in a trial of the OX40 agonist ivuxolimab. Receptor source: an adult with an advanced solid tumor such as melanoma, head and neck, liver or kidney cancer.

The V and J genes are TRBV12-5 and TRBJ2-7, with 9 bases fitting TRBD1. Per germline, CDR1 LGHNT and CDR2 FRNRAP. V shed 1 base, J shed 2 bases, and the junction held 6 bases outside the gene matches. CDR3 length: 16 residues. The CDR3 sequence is CASGLALTGGTYEQYF. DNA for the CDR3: TGTGCTAGTGGTTTGGCATTGACAGGGGGTACCTACGAGCAGTACTTC. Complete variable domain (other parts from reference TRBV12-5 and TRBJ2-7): DARVTQTPRHKVTEMGQEVTMRCQPILGHNTVFWYRQTMMQGLELLAYFRNRAPLDDSGMPKDRFSAEMPDATLATLKIQPSEPRDSAVYFCASGLALTGGTYEQYFGPGTRLTVT.

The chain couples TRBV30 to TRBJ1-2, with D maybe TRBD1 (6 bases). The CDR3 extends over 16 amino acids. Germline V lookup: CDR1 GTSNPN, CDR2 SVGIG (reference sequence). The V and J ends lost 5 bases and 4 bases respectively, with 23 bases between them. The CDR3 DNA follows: TGTGCCTGGTATTCCGCGGACAGCTTTTTTTTCTATGGCTACACCTTC. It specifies CAWYSADSFFFYGYTF. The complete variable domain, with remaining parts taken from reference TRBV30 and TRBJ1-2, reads SQTIHQWPATLVQPVGSPLSLECTVEGTSNPNLYWYRQAAGRGLQLLFYSVGIGQISSEVPQNLSASRPQDRQFILSSKKLLLSDSGFYLCAWYSADSFFFYGYTFGSGTRLTVV.

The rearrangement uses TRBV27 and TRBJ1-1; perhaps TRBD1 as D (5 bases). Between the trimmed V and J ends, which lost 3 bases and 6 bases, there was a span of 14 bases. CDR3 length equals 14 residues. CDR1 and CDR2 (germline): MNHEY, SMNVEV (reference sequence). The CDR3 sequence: CASSLFSGEAEAFF. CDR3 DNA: TGTGCCAGCAGTTTGTTTTCGGGGGAGGCTGAAGCTTTCTTT.

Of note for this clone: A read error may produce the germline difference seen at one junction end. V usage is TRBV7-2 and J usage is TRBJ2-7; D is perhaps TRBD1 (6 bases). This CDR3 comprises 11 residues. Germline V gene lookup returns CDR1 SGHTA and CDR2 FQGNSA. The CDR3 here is CASSLWDTVHF. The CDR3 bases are TGTGCCAGCAGCTTATGGGACACCGTGCACTTC.

The DNA of the CDR3 is TGTGCCAGCAGCGCTAGCGGGGGGACTCACAATGAGCAGTTCTTC. This translates into CASSASGGTHNEQFF. The chain is built from TRBV9 and TRBJ2-1; 11 bases agree with TRBD2. Germline CDR1 and CDR2: SGDLS and YYNGEE. The length of the CDR3 is 15 residues. Trimming cost V 3 bases and J 5 bases; bases outside gene matches: 4.

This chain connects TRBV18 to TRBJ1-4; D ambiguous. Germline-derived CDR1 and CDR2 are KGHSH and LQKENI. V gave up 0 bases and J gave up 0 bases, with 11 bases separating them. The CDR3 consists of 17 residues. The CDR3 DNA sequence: TGTGCCAGCTCACCACCTGGCAACCCGACAACTAATGAAAAACTGTTTTTT. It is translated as CASSPPGNPTTNEKLFF.

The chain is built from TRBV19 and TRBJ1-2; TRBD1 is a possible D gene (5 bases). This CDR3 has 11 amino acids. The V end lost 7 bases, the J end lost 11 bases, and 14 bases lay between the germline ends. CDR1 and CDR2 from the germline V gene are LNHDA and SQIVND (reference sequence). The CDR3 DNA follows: TGTGCCAGTAAGGGTGACAGCCTGTACACCTTC. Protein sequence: CASKGDSLYTF.

DNA of the CDR3: TGTGCCAGCAGCAAAGAGGGGGTGTACGAGCAGTACGTC. Translation gives CASSKEGVYEQYV. The chain carries TRBV21-1 and TRBJ2-7; TRBD1 is the table's D call, not checked against the DNA. TRBV21-1 is annotated as a pseudogene. The CDR3 covers 13 residues.

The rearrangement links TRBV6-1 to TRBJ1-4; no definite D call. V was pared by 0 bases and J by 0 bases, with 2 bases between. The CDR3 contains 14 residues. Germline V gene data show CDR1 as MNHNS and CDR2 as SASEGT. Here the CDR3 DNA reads TGTGCCAGCAGTGAAGCATCAACTAATGAAAAACTGTTTTTT. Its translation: CASSEASTNEKLFF.

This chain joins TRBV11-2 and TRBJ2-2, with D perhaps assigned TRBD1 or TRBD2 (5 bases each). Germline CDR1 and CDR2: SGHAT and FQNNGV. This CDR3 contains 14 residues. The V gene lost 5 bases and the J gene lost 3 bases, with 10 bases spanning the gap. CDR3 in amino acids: CASSRDADTGELFF. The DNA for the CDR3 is TGTGCCAGCAGCCGGGACGCCGACACCGGGGAGCTGTTTTTT.

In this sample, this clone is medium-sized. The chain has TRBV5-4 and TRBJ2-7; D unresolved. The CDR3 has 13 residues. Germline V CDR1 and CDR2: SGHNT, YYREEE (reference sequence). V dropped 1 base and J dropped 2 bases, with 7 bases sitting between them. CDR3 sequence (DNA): TGTGCCAGCAGCTTGCAAGGTCCCTACGAGCAGTACTTC. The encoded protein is CASSLQGPYEQYF.

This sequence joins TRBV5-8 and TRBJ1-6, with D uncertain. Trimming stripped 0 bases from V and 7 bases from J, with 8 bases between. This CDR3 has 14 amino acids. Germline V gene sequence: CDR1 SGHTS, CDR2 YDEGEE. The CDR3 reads CASSLDGGNSPLHF. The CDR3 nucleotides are TGTGCCAGCAGCTTGGATGGAGGGAATTCACCCCTCCACTTT.

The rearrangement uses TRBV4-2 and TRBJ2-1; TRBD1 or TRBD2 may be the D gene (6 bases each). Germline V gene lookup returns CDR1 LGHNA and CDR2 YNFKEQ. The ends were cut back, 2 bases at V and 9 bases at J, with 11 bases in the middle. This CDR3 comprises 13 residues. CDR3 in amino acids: CASSQPGAGEQFF. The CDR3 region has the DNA TGTGCCAGCAGCCAACCGGGGGCGGGTGAGCAGTTCTTC.

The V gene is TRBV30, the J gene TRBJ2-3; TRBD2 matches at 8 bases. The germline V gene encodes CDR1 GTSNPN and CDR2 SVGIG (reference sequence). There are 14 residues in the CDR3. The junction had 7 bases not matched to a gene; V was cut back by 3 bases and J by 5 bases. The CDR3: CAWSVGGAGDTQYF. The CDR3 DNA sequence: TGTGCCTGGAGCGTCGGGGGGGCAGGAGATACGCAGTATTTT.

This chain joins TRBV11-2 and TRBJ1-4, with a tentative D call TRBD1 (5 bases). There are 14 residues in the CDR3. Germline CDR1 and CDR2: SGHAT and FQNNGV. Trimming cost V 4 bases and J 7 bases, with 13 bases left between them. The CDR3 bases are TGTGCCAGCAGCTCCTGGGGGGATGTTGAAAAACTGTTTTTT. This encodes CASSSWGDVEKLFF.

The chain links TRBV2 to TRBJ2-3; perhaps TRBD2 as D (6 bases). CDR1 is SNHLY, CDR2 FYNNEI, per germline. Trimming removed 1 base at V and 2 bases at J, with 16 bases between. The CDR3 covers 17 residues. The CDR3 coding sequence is TGTGCCAGCAGTGAAGGTGTGGCGGGGTTCTACACAGATACGCAGTATTTT. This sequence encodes CASSEGVAGFYTDTQYF.

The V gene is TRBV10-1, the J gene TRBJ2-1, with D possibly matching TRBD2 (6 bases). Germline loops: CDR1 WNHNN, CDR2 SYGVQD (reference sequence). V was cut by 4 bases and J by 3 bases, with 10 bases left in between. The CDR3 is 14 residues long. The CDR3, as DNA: TGCGCCAGCAGTGTCGGGGGTCTCTACAATGAGCAGTTCTTC. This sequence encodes CASSVGGLYNEQFF.

The CDR3 protein is CASSRTKGSNQPQHF. CDR3 in DNA: TGTGCCAGCAGTCGGACAAAGGGAAGCAATCAGCCCCAGCATTTT. The rearrangement links TRBV2 to TRBJ1-5, with D possibly matching TRBD1 (5 bases). This CDR3 is built from 15 residues. CDR1 and CDR2 (germline): SNHLY, FYNNEI. Between the trimmed V and J ends, which lost 5 bases and 1 base, there was a span of 12 bases.

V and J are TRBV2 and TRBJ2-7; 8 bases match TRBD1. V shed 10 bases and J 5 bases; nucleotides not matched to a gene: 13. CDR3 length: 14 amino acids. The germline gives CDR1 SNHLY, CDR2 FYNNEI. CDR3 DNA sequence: TGTGCCACCCGACGAGGACAGGGTCACGACGAGCAGTACGTC. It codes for CATRRGQGHDEQYV.

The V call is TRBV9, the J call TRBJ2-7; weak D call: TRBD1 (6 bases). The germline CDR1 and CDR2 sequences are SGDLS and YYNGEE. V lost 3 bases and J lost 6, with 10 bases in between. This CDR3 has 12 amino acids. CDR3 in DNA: TGTGCCAGCAGCGCTACAGGGCTCGAGCAGTACTTC. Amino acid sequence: CASSATGLEQYF. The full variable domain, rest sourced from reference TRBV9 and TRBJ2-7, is DSGVTQTPKHLITATGQRVTLRCSPRSGDLSVYWYQQSLDQGLQFLIQYYNGEERAKGNILERFSAQQFPDLHSELNLSSLELGDSALYFCASSATGLEQYFGPGTRLTVT.

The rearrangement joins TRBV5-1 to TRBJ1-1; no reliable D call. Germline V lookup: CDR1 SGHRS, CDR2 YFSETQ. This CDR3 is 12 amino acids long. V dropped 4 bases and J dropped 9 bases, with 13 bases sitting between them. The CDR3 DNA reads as TGCGCCAGCAGCCTGGAGGGAGATAAAGCTTTCTTT. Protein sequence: CASSLEGDKAFF.

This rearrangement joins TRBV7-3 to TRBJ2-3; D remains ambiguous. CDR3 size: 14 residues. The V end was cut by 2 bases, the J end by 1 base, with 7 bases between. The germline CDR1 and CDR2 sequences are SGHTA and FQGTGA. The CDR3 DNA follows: TGTGCCAGCAGCTTAGACGGACGCACAGATACGCAGTATTTT. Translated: CASSLDGRTDTQYF. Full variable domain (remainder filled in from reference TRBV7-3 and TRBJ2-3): GAGVSQTPSNKVTEKGKYVELRCDPISGHTALYWYRQSLGQGPEFLIYFQGTGAADDSGLPNDRFFAVRPEGSVSTLKIQRTERGDSAVYLCASSLDGRTDTQYFGPGTRLTVL.

The DNA for the CDR3 is TGTGCCAGCAGCGTAGTTGGGACGCTTGAAGATAGCAATCAGCCCCAGCATTTT. It yields the protein CASSVVGTLEDSNQPQHF. J is TRBJ1-5 and V is TRBV9; weak D call: TRBD1 (5 bases). Trimming cost V 0 bases and J 0 bases, with 16 bases left between them. The CDR3 has 18 residues. CDR1 and CDR2 (germline): SGDLS, YYNGEE. Drawing the rest from reference TRBV9 and TRBJ1-5, the complete variable domain is DSGVTQTPKHLITATGQRVTLRCSPRSGDLSVYWYQQSLDQGLQFLIQYYNGEERAKGNILERFSAQQFPDLHSELNLSSLELGDSALYFCASSVVGTLEDSNQPQHFGDGTRLSIL.

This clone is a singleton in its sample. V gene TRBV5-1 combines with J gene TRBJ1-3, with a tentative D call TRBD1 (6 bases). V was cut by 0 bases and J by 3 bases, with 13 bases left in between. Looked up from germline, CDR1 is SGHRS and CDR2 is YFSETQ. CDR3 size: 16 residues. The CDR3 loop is CASSLAGGAIGNTIYF. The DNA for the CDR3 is TGCGCCAGCAGCTTGGCCGGGGGGGCAATTGGAAACACCATATATTTT.

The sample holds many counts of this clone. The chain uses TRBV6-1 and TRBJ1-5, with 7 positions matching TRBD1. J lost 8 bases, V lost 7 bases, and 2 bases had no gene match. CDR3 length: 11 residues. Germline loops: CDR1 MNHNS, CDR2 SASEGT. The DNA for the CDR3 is TGTGCCAGCACCCAGGGGGAGCCCCAGCATTTT. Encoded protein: CASTQGEPQHF.

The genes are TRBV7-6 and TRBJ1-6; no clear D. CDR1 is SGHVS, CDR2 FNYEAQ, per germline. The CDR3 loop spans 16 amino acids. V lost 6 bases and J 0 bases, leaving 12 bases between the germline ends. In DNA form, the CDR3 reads TGTGCCAGCAGTAGAGATCCGAGCTCCTATAATTCACCCCTCCACTTT. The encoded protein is CASSRDPSSYNSPLHF.

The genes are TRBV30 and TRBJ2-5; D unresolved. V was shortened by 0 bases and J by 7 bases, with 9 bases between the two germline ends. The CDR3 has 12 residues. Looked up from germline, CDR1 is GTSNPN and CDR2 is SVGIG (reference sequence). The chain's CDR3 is CAWSVILRTQYF. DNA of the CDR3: TGTGCCTGGAGTGTAATATTGAGGACCCAGTACTTC.

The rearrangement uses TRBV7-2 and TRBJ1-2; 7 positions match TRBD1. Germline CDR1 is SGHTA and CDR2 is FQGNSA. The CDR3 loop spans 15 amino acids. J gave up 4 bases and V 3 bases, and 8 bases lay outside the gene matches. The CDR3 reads CASSLADRVFYGYTF. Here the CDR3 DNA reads TGTGCCAGCAGCTTGGCCGACAGGGTATTCTATGGCTACACCTTC.